This T cell receptor beta chain originates from a study of yellow fever vaccine responses in identical twins (dated by TCRdb to the late 2010s). With respect to the entire study: In identical twins, the study followed T cell clones that responded to the vaccine with precision. Broad study findings and their caveats: According to the authors, the vaccine-induced T cell response in identical twins seemed to be partly convergent and partly specific to each individual.

This clonotype was detected only once. What antigen it recognizes has not been identified. No clone much larger than this one lies a single base away; base qualities are absent. A single read makes a weak case. The CDR3 numbers 16 residues from cysteine through phenylalanine. Only the CDR3 region is kept as DNA, spanning 48 bases read in frame from base 1. Sequences SGHTA (CDR1) and FQGTGA (CDR2) are obtained from the germline V gene. The germline V and J ends show losses of 2 bases and 2 bases respectively, and no gene match explains 5 bases of the junction. Library preparation employed RT-PCR. For sequencing, an Illumina HiSeq 2500 was employed. The public sequencing data were trimmed at Q25 with fastp and processed into clonotypes with MiXCR by TCRdb, which kept only in-frame beta chains. Rows with a matching CDR3 protein are joined into one entry that keeps the most common DNA and genes. The sample records approximately 16,000 distinct CDR3 sequences, 82% of which are singletons. The ten most abundant clones make up about 2% of the sample.

The rearranged segments are TRBV7-3 and TRBJ2-1; the central 8 bases match TRBD1. The sample here was T cells from blood (PBMCs), unsorted or a sorted subset (not recorded which), taken before or after yellow fever vaccination (not recorded which). The source of this sequence is a woman aged 18-29 years who received the yellow fever vaccine. Donor details come from another sample of the same person, matched by shared clones. The CDR3 loop reads CASSLWQGAPYNEQFF. The DNA sequence follows: TGTGCCAGCAGCTTATGGCAGGGGGCCCCCTACAATGAGCAGTTCTTC.